The following is a T cell receptor beta chain sequence with its context. Its target is not known. TCRdb recomputed calls from the 5' RACE reads with MiXCR, one row per CDR3 protein. The table has 250,000 to 350,000 distinct CDR3 sequences, around 18% seen once. This record comes from a study of CD8 T cells in ankylosing spondylitis. General study points: Researchers reportedly found disease-linked clones significantly enriched in matched ankylosing spondylitis synovial fluid.

This CDR3 has 17 residues. V lost 2 bases and J lost 4; bases outside the gene matches: 7. Germline V CDR1 and CDR2: SGHTA, FQGNSA. The sequenced sample was blood, either unsorted or a sorted T cell fraction (not recorded which). This clonotype originated in a male donor with ankylosing spondylitis or in good health (not recorded which). The chain uses TRBV7-2 and TRBJ1-5, with 11 bases matching TRBD1. The CDR3 DNA reads as TGTGCCAGCAGCTTACGGGACAGGGGGTATGGGAATCAGCCCCAGCATTTT. Translation: CASSLRDRGYGNQPQHF. Full variable domain (rest looked up from reference TRBV7-2 and TRBJ1-5): GAGVSQSPSNKVTEKGKDVELRCDPISGHTALYWYRQSLGQGLEFLIYFQGNSAPDKSGLPSDRFSAERTGGSVSTLTIQRTQQEDSAVYLCASSLRDRGYGNQPQHFGDGTRLSIL.